These 2 T cell receptor beta chains were sequenced from one sample in a study of T cell responses to AZD1222 COVID-19 vaccine. Only in-frame clones appear in the TCRdb table, and some are missing; sequencing was by immunoSEQ multiplex PCR. The table has some 120,000 clones, 89% seen once. The source material was peripheral blood, sampled 28 days after the second AZD1222 dose. The receptors stem from an adult who received the AZD1222 COVID-19 vaccine.

The chain uses TRBV18 and TRBJ1-2; unclear D gene. Between the trimmed V and J ends, which lost 5 bases and 8 bases, there was a span of 18 bases. There are 14 residues in the CDR3. The germline V gene has CDR1 KGHSH and CDR2 LQKENI. CDR3 DNA sequence: TGTGCCAGCTCAACTACCCCGACGAGTGAAGGCTACACCTTC. It codes for CASSTTPTSEGYTF.

The V and J genes are TRBV4-3 and TRBJ1-2, with D unclear. Germline V gives CDR1 LGHNA, CDR2 YSLEER. The CDR3 extends over 15 amino acids. Trimming took off 0 bases at V and 4 bases at J, with 12 bases between the two ends. CDR3 in DNA: TGCGCCAGCAGCCAAGATAAGGACCTACTCTATGGCTACACCTTC. This encodes CASSQDKDLLYGYTF.